This T cell receptor beta chain was recorded in a study of T cells after yellow fever vaccination. MiXCR, run by TCRdb on the 5' RACE reads, gives a single entry per CDR3 protein. The table includes some 300,000 distinct CDR3 sequences, roughly 4% detected once. V lost 0 bases and J lost 4, with 10 bases in between. Germline CDR1 and CDR2: LGHNA and YSLEER. The CDR3 has 15 residues. Sequences were derived from PBMCs, sampled on the day of the yellow fever booster vaccination. The gene calls are TRBV4-3 and TRBJ2-1; D not resolved. This TCR was sampled from a man aged 18 to 35 who received the YFV17D yellow fever vaccine. CDR3 coding DNA: TGCGCCAGCAGCCAAGATAGCAGATTTTACAATGAGCAGTTCTTC. Protein sequence: CASSQDSRFYNEQFF.